The 8 T cell receptor beta chains in this list originate from one sample, sequenced in a study of T cell responses to AZD1222 COVID-19 vaccine. Here immunoSEQ multiplex PCR was the method, and the copy in TCRdb shows in-frame clones only, minus some. The sample includes 75,000 to 85,000 clones, around 90% of them seen just once. Source: peripheral blood, taken on day 0 of AZD1222 vaccination. All receptors derive from an adult in good health.

The chain is built from TRBV6-5 and TRBJ2-2, with TRBD1 matching 7 bases. V trimming: 6 bases; J trimming: 0 bases; junction bases outside the gene matches: 4. The germline CDR1 and CDR2 sequences are MNHEY and SVGAGI. This CDR3 comprises 15 residues. The CDR3 DNA sequence: TGTGCCAGCAGGGGGACAGCTCCGAACACCGGGGAGCTGTTTTTT. Residues: CASRGTAPNTGELFF.

The chain is built from TRBV2 and TRBJ1-6; D is ambiguous. The V and J ends lost 4 bases and 0 bases respectively, with 7 bases between them. Germline CDR1 reads SNHLY; CDR2 reads FYNNEI. The CDR3 runs 15 residues. CDR3 nucleotide sequence: TGTGCCAGCAGTGGCGAAAGCTCCTATAATTCACCCCTCCACTTT. The encoded protein is CASSGESSYNSPLHF.

This chain connects TRBV28 to TRBJ2-7; D is ambiguous. The CDR3 totals 12 residues. V was trimmed by 3 bases and J by 4 bases, leaving 7 bases between them. Germline CDR1 and CDR2: MDHEN and SYDVKM. The CDR3 sequence: CASSFVLYEQYF. CDR3 in DNA: TGTGCCAGCAGTTTTGTCTTGTACGAGCAGTACTTC.

This chain uses TRBV5-1 with TRBJ1-1, with a weak D call TRBD1 (5 bases). The CDR3 loop spans 15 amino acids. Germline V gene data show CDR1 as SGHRS and CDR2 as YFSETQ. V lost 5 bases to trimming and J lost 3 bases, with 17 bases between them. CDR3: CASSWGRDEHTEAFF. The CDR3 nucleotides are TGCGCCAGCAGTTGGGGACGGGATGAGCACACTGAAGCTTTCTTT.

The V call is TRBV20-1, the J call TRBJ2-5, with D uncertain. Germline CDR1 reads DFQATT; CDR2 reads SNEGSKA (reference sequence). Trimming left V 6 bases short and J 2 bases short, with 4 bases between. The CDR3 is 10 amino acids. DNA for the CDR3: TGCAGTGCCTCACAAGAGACCCAGTACTTC. This translates into CSASQETQYF.

This clone showed up just a few times. The chain joins TRBV6-5 to TRBJ1-6; D gene uncertain. Trimming cost V 8 bases and J 4 bases, with 12 bases left between them. Germline CDR1 MNHEY, CDR2 SVGAGI. The CDR3 consists of 14 residues. The CDR3 protein is CASWRAGYNSPLHF. The DNA for the CDR3 is TGTGCCAGCTGGAGGGCCGGGTATAATTCACCCCTCCACTTT.

The chain employs TRBV24-1 and TRBJ2-1, with 8 bases lining up with TRBD2. V gave up 9 bases and J gave up 0 bases; unmatched junction bases: 9. This CDR3 comprises 16 residues. CDR1 is KGHDR, CDR2 SFDVKD, per germline. The CDR3 is CATGISGSSSYNEQFF. DNA of the CDR3: TGTGCCACCGGTATAAGCGGGAGCAGCTCCTACAATGAGCAGTTCTTC.

J is TRBJ2-3 and V is TRBV7-8; 8 bases align to TRBD2. There are 15 residues in the CDR3. Germline V gene lookup returns CDR1 SGHVS and CDR2 FQNEAQ. With V trimmed by 4 bases and J by 4 bases, 7 bases remained unmatched. CDR3: CASSSGGSRADTQYF. The CDR3, as DNA: TGTGCCAGCAGCTCGGGGGGGAGTCGGGCAGATACGCAGTATTTT.